The 16 T cell receptor beta chains below come from one sample, sequenced in a study of CD8+ T cells in alopecia areata. Reverse transcribed after extraction, RNA yielded cDNA as the sequencing template. Assay used: immunoSEQ multiplex PCR; TCRdb lists only in-frame clones, some missing. The sample has 98,000 or so clones; around 55% are singletons. The material sequenced was CD8+ T cells sorted from blood. The receptors come from a human donor in good health.

V gene TRBV19 combines with J gene TRBJ2-1, with 12 positions matching TRBD2. This CDR3 contains 13 residues. Germline assignment: CDR1 LNHDA and CDR2 SQIVND (reference sequence). V lost 6 bases to trimming and J lost 9 bases; unmatched junction nucleotides: 3. DNA of the CDR3: TGTGCCAGTAGCCTAGCGGGGGGGCGTGAGCAGTTCTTC. The encoded protein is CASSLAGGREQFF.

V and J are TRBV13 and TRBJ2-7, with 9 bases that match TRBD1. Germline CDR1 PRHDT, CDR2 FYEKMQ (reference sequence). The CDR3 runs 18 residues. V lost 3 bases to trimming and J lost 3 bases; unmatched junction nucleotides: 15. The CDR3 sequence is CASSFRIPTTGGHYEQYF. CDR3 nucleotides: TGTGCCAGCAGCTTTCGGATCCCGACGACAGGGGGGCACTACGAGCAGTACTTC.

The J gene is TRBJ2-5, the V gene TRBV28, with D maybe TRBD1 (6 bases). The CDR3 consists of 15 residues. The germline V and J ends were trimmed by 6 bases and 1 base, with 15 bases remaining between them. Germline assignment: CDR1 MDHEN and CDR2 SYDVKM. CDR3 region: CASRPWAGVQETQYF. The CDR3 DNA is TGTGCCAGCAGGCCCTGGGCAGGGGTCCAAGAGACCCAGTACTTC.

This chain connects TRBV4-3 to TRBJ2-7, with TRBD2 identical over 7 bases. CDR1 is LGHNA, CDR2 YSLEER, per germline. The junction had 9 bases not matched to a gene; V was cut back by 4 bases and J by 3 bases. This CDR3 spans 15 amino acids. DNA for the CDR3: TGCGCCAGCAGCCGGACTCATCCTAGCGGCTACGAGCAGTACTTC. Residues: CASSRTHPSGYEQYF.

This clone appeared a few times. The V gene is TRBV2, the J gene TRBJ2-1, with 8 bases matching TRBD2. CDR1 is SNHLY, CDR2 FYNNEI, per germline. CDR3 length: 13 amino acids. The V and J ends lost 6 bases and 9 bases, in that order; junction bases with no gene match: 7. The DNA of the CDR3 is TGTGCCAGCAGGGTGGCGGGGGGTAGTGAGCAGTTCTTC. Its protein product is CASRVAGGSEQFF.

The chain recombines TRBV15 with TRBJ2-7; TRBD1 aligns across 9 bases. This CDR3 is 17 amino acids long. CDR1 and CDR2 (germline): LNHNV, YYDKDF (reference sequence). With V trimmed by 0 bases and J by 4 bases, 10 bases remained unmatched. The CDR3 region has the DNA TGTGCCACCAGCAGAGATCGACCCGGGACAGGGATTTACGAGCAGTACTTC. It yields the protein CATSRDRPGTGIYEQYF.

The CDR3 DNA sequence: TGTGCCAGCAGCTTCGACAGGGGGCGGTCCTACAATGAGCAGTTCTTC. Its protein is CASSFDRGRSYNEQFF. V gene TRBV7-2 combines with J gene TRBJ2-1, with TRBD1 matching 10 bases. Trimming took 3 bases from V and 1 from J; bases not matched to a gene: 3. Per germline, CDR1 SGHTA and CDR2 FQGNSA. This CDR3 is 16 amino acids long.

The chain is built from TRBV29-1 and TRBJ2-5, with D tentatively TRBD1 (9 bases). The CDR3 has 14 residues. The germline gives CDR1 SQVTM, CDR2 ANQGSEA. Trimming left V 7 bases short and J 2 bases short, with 17 bases between. The CDR3 nucleotides read TGCAGCGCGGGGGGGACAGGGTTTCAAGAGACCCAGTACTTC. It is translated as CSAGGTGFQETQYF.

CDR3 DNA sequence: TGTGCCTGGACCCCGACGGGCGGGGAGCTGTTTTTT. It codes for CAWTPTGGELFF. The chain employs TRBV30 and TRBJ2-2; no clear D gene. The germline V and J ends were trimmed by 4 bases and 7 bases, with 10 bases remaining between them. Germline values: CDR1 GTSNPN, CDR2 SVGIG (reference sequence). This CDR3 has 12 residues.

V is TRBV27 and J is TRBJ1-1; TRBD1 is a possible D gene (6 bases). The length of the CDR3 is 17 residues. V shed 3 bases and J shed 7 bases, with 24 bases lying between them. The germline V gene has CDR1 MNHEY and CDR2 SMNVEV (reference sequence). CDR3 DNA sequence: TGTGCCAGCAGTTTCTGGTCAGGGAGGGGGAAACCGGTTGAAGCTTTCTTT. Residues: CASSFWSGRGKPVEAFF.

This chain uses TRBV30 with TRBJ1-1; D is uncertain. From germline, CDR1 is GTSNPN and CDR2 SVGIG (reference sequence). Trimming stripped 2 bases from V and 1 base from J, with 5 bases between. This CDR3 region has 12 residues. The DNA of the CDR3 is TGTGCCTGGAGTACCCAGAACACTGAAGCTTTCTTT. Its translation is CAWSTQNTEAFF.

V gene TRBV29-1 combines with J gene TRBJ2-7; D tentatively reads TRBD1 or TRBD2 (6 bases each). In germline, CDR1 is SQVTM, CDR2 ANQGSEA. This CDR3 has 12 amino acids. V was shortened by 6 bases and J by 7 bases, with 16 bases between the two germline ends. The CDR3 DNA sequence: TGCAGCGTCTTAAGGGGGGCTGGTGAGCAGTACTTC. Its protein product is CSVLRGAGEQYF.

This clone was observed a few times. The chain has TRBV2 and TRBJ1-2; a possible D gene is TRBD1 (6 bases). This CDR3 is 15 amino acids long. Trimming left V 8 bases short and J 0 bases short, with 16 bases between. Germline CDR1 reads SNHLY; CDR2 reads FYNNEI. The CDR3 DNA is TGTGCCAGCCCAGTGGTACAGGGCCCTAACTATGGCTACACCTTC. Amino acid sequence: CASPVVQGPNYGYTF.

V is TRBV27 and J is TRBJ2-4; 9 nucleotides line up with TRBD2. There are 14 residues in the CDR3. Trimming took 2 bases from V and 15 from J; bases not matched to a gene: 11. CDR1 is MNHEY, CDR2 SMNVEV, per germline (reference sequence). CDR3 region: CASSLAPSGGLGYF. DNA of the CDR3: TGTGCCAGCAGTTTAGCCCCCAGCGGGGGGTTGGGGTACTTC.

The J gene is TRBJ1-6, the V gene TRBV9; 8 bases line up with TRBD1. This CDR3 contains 17 residues. The germline gives CDR1 SGDLS, CDR2 YYNGEE. With V trimmed by 0 bases and J by 0 bases, 2 bases remained unmatched. The chain's CDR3 is CASSVGDRGSYNSPLHF. Here the CDR3 DNA reads TGTGCCAGCAGCGTAGGAGACAGGGGCTCCTATAATTCACCCCTCCACTTT.

The rearrangement uses TRBV5-4 and TRBJ2-5; weak D call: TRBD1 (5 bases). The V and J ends lost 0 bases and 5 bases respectively, with 11 bases between them. CDR3 length: 14 amino acids. Germline V gene sequence: CDR1 SGHNT, CDR2 YYREEE (reference sequence). CDR3: CASSLAGNFETQYF. DNA for the CDR3: TGTGCCAGCAGCTTGGCAGGGAATTTCGAGACCCAGTACTTC.